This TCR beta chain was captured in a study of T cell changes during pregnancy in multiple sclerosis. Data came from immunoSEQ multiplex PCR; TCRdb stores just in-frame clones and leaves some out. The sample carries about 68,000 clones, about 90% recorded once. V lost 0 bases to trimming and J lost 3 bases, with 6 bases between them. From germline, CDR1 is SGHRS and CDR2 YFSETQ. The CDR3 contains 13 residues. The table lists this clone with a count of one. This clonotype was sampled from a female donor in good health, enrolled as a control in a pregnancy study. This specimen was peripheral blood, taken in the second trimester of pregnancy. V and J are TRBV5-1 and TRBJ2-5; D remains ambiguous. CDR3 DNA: TGCGCCAGCAGCTTGGGTGTAGAAGAGACCCAGTACTTC. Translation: CASSLGVEETQYF.